The 16 T cell receptor beta chains reported below all come from one sample, sequenced in a study of beta chain features in type 1 diabetes. Expressed TCRB transcripts got sequenced, as all isolated RNA was reverse transcribed. TCRdb's table, derived via immunoSEQ multiplex PCR, lists solely in-frame clones and lacks some. The profile covers roughly 250,000 clones, with 9.6% appearing a single time and approximately 0.035% taken by the ten largest. Material: naive CD4+ T cells from blood. The receptors stem from a young woman in good health.

This clone was counted a few times. V is TRBV5-4 and J is TRBJ2-5, with TRBD2 matching over 8 bases. The CDR3 extends over 20 amino acids. Germline-derived CDR1 and CDR2 are SGHNT and YYREEE (reference sequence). V trimming: 4 bases; J trimming: 5 bases; junction bases outside the gene matches: 25. The CDR3 DNA reads as TGTGCCAGCAGCCCCGGCGGACTAGCAGGGAGGAGGGTGCGTGGGGAGACCCAGTACTTC. Encoded protein: CASSPGGLAGRRVRGETQYF.

The V and J genes are TRBV6-1 and TRBJ2-3; TRBD2 agrees at 9 bases. CDR1 is MNHNS, CDR2 SASEGT, per germline. The CDR3 contains 14 residues. The ends lost 6 bases at V and 4 bases at J; junction bases unmatched: 5. The CDR3 DNA sequence: TGTGCCAGCAGGACTAGCGGAACCCCAGATACGCAGTATTTT. It is translated as CASRTSGTPDTQYF.

This chain connects TRBV15 to TRBJ2-7; possible D gene TRBD2, 6 bases. Germline loops: CDR1 LNHNV, CDR2 YYDKDF (reference sequence). This CDR3 region has 15 residues. V was trimmed by 0 bases and J by 2 bases, leaving 11 bases between them. The DNA for the CDR3 is TGTGCCACCAGCAGAGAACTAGCCGACACCTACGAGCAGTACTTC. It specifies CATSRELADTYEQYF. Together with reference TRBV15 and TRBJ2-7, the CDR3 gives the full variable domain: DAMVIQNPRYQVTQFGKPVTLSCSQTLNHNVMYWYQQKSSQAPKLLFHYYDKDFNNEADTPDNFQSRRPNTSFCFLDIRSPGLGDTAMYLCATSRELADTYEQYFGPGTRLTVT.

This clone has more than one count but fewer than ten. This chain uses TRBV7-9 with TRBJ1-2; a possible D gene is TRBD1 (6 bases). CDR1 and CDR2 from the germline V gene are SEHNR and FQNEAQ (reference sequence). Trimming took off 3 bases at V and 2 bases at J, with 10 bases between the two ends. CDR3 length: 14 amino acids. The chain's CDR3 is CASSFARGNYGYTF. The CDR3 DNA reads as TGTGCCAGCAGCTTCGCCAGGGGCAACTATGGCTACACCTTC.

V and J are TRBV6-4 and TRBJ1-5; 9 positions agree with TRBD1. V lost 4 bases, J lost 2 bases, and 3 bases stayed unmatched. Germline-derived CDR1 and CDR2 are MRHNA and SNTAGT. This CDR3 is 15 amino acids long. The DNA for the CDR3 is TGTGCCAGCAGTGTGCGGACAGGGGGCAATCAGCCCCAGCATTTT. This sequence encodes CASSVRTGGNQPQHF.

The CDR3 DNA reads as TGCGCCAGCAGCTTGAGGGGGCCGGACACTGAAGCTTTCTTT. This translates into CASSLRGPDTEAFF. The V call is TRBV5-1, the J call TRBJ1-1; 7 nucleotides agree with TRBD1. V was pared by 1 base and J by 3 bases, with 3 bases of the junction left unmatched. The CDR3 has 14 amino acids. Germline CDR1 is SGHRS and CDR2 is YFSETQ.

This clone has more than one count but fewer than ten. This chain joins TRBV19 and TRBJ1-1, with 10 bases fitting TRBD1. V lost 6 bases to trimming and J lost 3 bases; unmatched junction nucleotides: 4. From germline, CDR1 is LNHDA and CDR2 SQIVND (reference sequence). The CDR3 spans 14 residues. The CDR3 bases are TGTGCCAGTAGCCGGACAGGGGGGTACACTGAAGCTTTCTTT. Protein product: CASSRTGGYTEAFF.

This sequence joins TRBV6-1 and TRBJ2-7; unclear D gene. Trimming took 6 bases from V and 2 from J, leaving 11 bases between them. CDR3 length: 13 residues. Germline V CDR1 and CDR2: MNHNS, SASEGT. This CDR3 reads CASSQADTYEQYF. For the CDR3, the DNA is TGTGCCAGCAGCCAGGCAGATACCTACGAGCAGTACTTC.

Only a few counts were recorded for this clone. The V gene is TRBV5-1, the J gene TRBJ2-1, with 8 bases that match TRBD1. This CDR3 region has 15 residues. The V segment lost 3 bases and the J segment 4 bases; nucleotides outside the gene matches: 6. Per the germline V gene, CDR1 is SGHRS and CDR2 is YFSETQ. CDR3 residues: CASSYRQGRYNEQFF. The CDR3 DNA sequence: TGCGCCAGCAGCTATCGACAGGGGAGGTACAATGAGCAGTTCTTC.

V and J are TRBV28 and TRBJ1-1, with 7 bases that match TRBD1. The CDR3 runs to 13 residues. With V trimmed by 7 bases and J by 6 bases, 8 bases remained unmatched. Germline V gives CDR1 MDHEN, CDR2 SYDVKM. The CDR3 bases are TGTGCCAGCAAACAGGGGCTAACGGCTGAAGCTTTCTTT. It specifies CASKQGLTAEAFF.

This clone was counted between two and nine times. The chain uses TRBV5-1 and TRBJ1-1; D is uncertain. V shed 0 bases and J shed 0 bases, with 9 bases lying between them. The germline V gene encodes CDR1 SGHRS and CDR2 YFSETQ. The CDR3 has 15 residues. DNA of the CDR3: TGCGCCAGCAGCTTGGCAATTACAGTGAACACTGAAGCTTTCTTT. This codes for CASSLAITVNTEAFF.

The chain couples TRBV4-1 to TRBJ1-2; no definite D call. The germline CDR1 and CDR2 sequences are MGHRA and YSYEKL. This CDR3 contains 15 residues. V lost 0 bases, J lost 8 bases, and 16 bases lay in between. Here the CDR3 reads CASSQERAEVRGYTF. The CDR3 nucleotides read TGCGCCAGCAGCCAAGAGCGGGCAGAGGTTCGGGGCTACACCTTC.

This clone appeared a few times. This chain links TRBV9 with TRBJ2-7; TRBD1 matches at 11 bases. The ends lost 5 bases at V and 2 bases at J; junction bases unmatched: 6. CDR1 is SGDLS, CDR2 YYNGEE, per germline. The CDR3 totals 15 residues. In nucleotides, the CDR3 is TGTGCCAGCAGTCGAACGGGACAGGGGGCCTACGAGCAGTACTTC. Its translation: CASSRTGQGAYEQYF.

This clone was seen more than once but under ten times. The chain has TRBV18 and TRBJ2-6, with TRBD1 matching over 7 bases. CDR3 size: 16 residues. Losses at the gene ends were 2 bases for V and 4 bases for J; bases not matched to a gene: 5. Germline assignment: CDR1 KGHSH and CDR2 LQKENI. This CDR3 is CASSPNTGVGANVLTF. CDR3 coding DNA: TGTGCCAGCTCACCAAATACAGGGGTCGGGGCCAACGTCCTGACTTTC.

This clone was detected only a few times. The rearrangement uses TRBV9 and TRBJ1-1; D is unresolved. Trimming shortened V by 7 bases and J by 3 bases, and 13 bases separated the two germline ends. This CDR3 is 13 amino acids long. Germline CDR1 is SGDLS and CDR2 is YYNGEE. The CDR3 region has the DNA TGTGCCAGCTCTGAATTACTCTACACTGAAGCTTTCTTT. Amino acid sequence: CASSELLYTEAFF.

This clone was picked up many times. The J gene is TRBJ2-7, the V gene TRBV7-9; D is possibly TRBD2 (5 bases). This CDR3 spans 14 amino acids. Germline V gene lookup returns CDR1 SEHNR and CDR2 FQNEAQ (reference sequence). Trimming took off 1 base at V and 0 bases at J, with 7 bases between the two ends. The CDR3 sequence is CASSLVRDSYEQYF. CDR3 nucleotide sequence: TGTGCCAGCAGCTTAGTGAGGGACTCCTACGAGCAGTACTTC.